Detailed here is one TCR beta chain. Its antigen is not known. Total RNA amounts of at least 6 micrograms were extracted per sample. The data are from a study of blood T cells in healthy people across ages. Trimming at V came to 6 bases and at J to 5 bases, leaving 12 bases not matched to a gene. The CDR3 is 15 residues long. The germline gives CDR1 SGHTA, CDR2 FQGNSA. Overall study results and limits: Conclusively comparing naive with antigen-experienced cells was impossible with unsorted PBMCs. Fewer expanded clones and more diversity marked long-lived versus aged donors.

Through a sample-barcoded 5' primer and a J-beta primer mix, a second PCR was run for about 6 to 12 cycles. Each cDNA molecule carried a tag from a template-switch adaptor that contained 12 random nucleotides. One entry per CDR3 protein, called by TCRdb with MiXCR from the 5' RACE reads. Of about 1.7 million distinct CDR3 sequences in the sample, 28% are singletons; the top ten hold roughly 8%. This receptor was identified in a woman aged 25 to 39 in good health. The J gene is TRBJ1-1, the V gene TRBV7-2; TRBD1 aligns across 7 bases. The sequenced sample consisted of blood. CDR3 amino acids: CASRARQGIGTEAFF. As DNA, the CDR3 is TGTGCCAGCAGGGCCCGACAGGGAATCGGGACTGAAGCTTTCTTT.